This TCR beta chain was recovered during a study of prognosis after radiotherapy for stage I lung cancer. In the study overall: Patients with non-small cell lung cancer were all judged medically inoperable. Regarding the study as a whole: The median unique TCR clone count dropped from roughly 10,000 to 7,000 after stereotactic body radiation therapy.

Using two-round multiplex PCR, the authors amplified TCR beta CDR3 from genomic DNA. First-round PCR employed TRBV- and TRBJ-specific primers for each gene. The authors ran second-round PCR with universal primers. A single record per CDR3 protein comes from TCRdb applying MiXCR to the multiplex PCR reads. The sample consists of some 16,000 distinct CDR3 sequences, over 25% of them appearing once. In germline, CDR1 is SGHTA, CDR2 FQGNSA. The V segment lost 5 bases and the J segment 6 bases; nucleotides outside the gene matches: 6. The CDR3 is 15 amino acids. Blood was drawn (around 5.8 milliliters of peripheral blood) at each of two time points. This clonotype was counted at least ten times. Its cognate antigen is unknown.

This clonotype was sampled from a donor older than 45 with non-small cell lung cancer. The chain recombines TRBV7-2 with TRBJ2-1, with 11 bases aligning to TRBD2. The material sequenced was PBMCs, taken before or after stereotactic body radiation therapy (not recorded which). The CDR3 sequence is CASSPRGLAVNEQFF. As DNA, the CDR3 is TGTGCCAGCAGCCCAAGGGGACTAGCGGTCAATGAGCAGTTCTTC.